The entry that follows covers one T cell receptor beta chain sequence. This sample was taken from a study of cytomegalovirus exposure and HLA in healthy donors. Trimming left V 0 bases short and J 4 bases short, with 9 bases between. This CDR3 region has 15 residues. Per the germline V gene, CDR1 is SGHNT and CDR2 is YENEEA. The primer mix had 60 Vbeta and 13 Jbeta primers. Original analysis: A later analysis tallied about 80 million unique TCR beta chains, 9.5 million to 14 million of them shared. Using immunoSEQ multiplex PCR, the repertoire was profiled, and TCRdb retains in-frame clones only, with some absent. D and trimming come from the DNA, and the V and J calls and clone size come from that table. The sample gives more than 130,000 clones, 76% of which show up once; roughly 4% is in the top ten.

Sequences were obtained from PBMCs. This receptor was obtained from a man between 18 and 35 years old in good health and CMV-seronegative. V gene TRBV11-3 combines with J gene TRBJ2-2; D gene ambiguous. CDR3 sequence reads: CASSLDLTATGELFF. CDR3 DNA: TGTGCCAGCAGCTTAGATCTAACAGCCACCGGGGAGCTGTTTTTT.